The next 9 T cell receptor beta chains were all read from a single sample in a study of blood T cell repertoires in COVID-19. The table came from immunoSEQ multiplex PCR; TCRdb's copy has only in-frame clones and leaves some out. The data hold about 170,000 clones, with roughly 83% observed a single time. The specimen was peripheral blood. The source of these receptors is a man between 18 and 35 years old with active or convalescent COVID-19.

The V call is TRBV7-6, the J call TRBJ2-3, with TRBD1 matching 8 bases. The V gene's germline CDR1 is SGHVS and CDR2 FNYEAQ. The V segment lost 1 base and the J segment 2 bases; nucleotides outside the gene matches: 17. The CDR3 runs 20 residues. CDR3 loop: CASSLGGGQGAPWVTDTQYF. CDR3 DNA: TGTGCCAGCAGCTTAGGAGGAGGGCAGGGGGCGCCGTGGGTCACAGATACGCAGTATTTT. Based on the CDR3 plus reference TRBV7-6 and TRBJ2-3, the full variable domain is GAGVSQSPRYKVTKRGQDVALRCDPISGHVSLYWYRQALGQGPEFLTYFNYEAQQDKSGLPNDRFSAERPEGSISTLTIQRTEQRDSAMYRCASSLGGGQGAPWVTDTQYFGPGTRLTVL.

The chain joins TRBV7-3 to TRBJ2-5; no clear D. V lost 4 bases, J lost 0 bases, and 6 bases lay in between. This CDR3 is 13 amino acids long. Germline CDR1 SGHTA, CDR2 FQGTGA. The CDR3 DNA reads as TGTGCCAGCAGCTCCTACTACCAAGAGACCCAGTACTTC. This encodes CASSSYYQETQYF.

This chain connects TRBV6-6 to TRBJ2-7, with 7 bases that match TRBD1. The CDR3 is 14 residues long. Germline V gives CDR1 MNHNY, CDR2 SVGAGI (reference sequence). The trim removed 6 bases at V and 0 bases at J, leaving 5 bases unmatched. The CDR3 loop reads CASRTGTVSYEQYF. In nucleotides, the CDR3 is TGTGCCAGCAGAACCGGGACAGTCTCCTACGAGCAGTACTTC.

The rearrangement uses TRBV7-3 and TRBJ1-1, with D tentatively TRBD1 (5 bases). This CDR3 contains 13 residues. Trimming pared 0 bases from V and 9 bases from J, leaving 11 bases between. Looked up from germline, CDR1 is SGHTA and CDR2 is FQGTGA. The CDR3: CASSLTRGGKAFF. Here the CDR3 DNA reads TGTGCCAGCAGCTTAACGAGGGGAGGGAAAGCTTTCTTT.

The sample holds one count of this clone. The chain is built from TRBV7-2 and TRBJ2-1, with TRBD1 as a possible D gene (6 bases). The CDR3 length is 14 residues. Deletions cut 5 bases from V and 2 bases from J, with 10 bases between. Germline assignment: CDR1 SGHTA and CDR2 FQGNSA. The CDR3 DNA sequence: TGTGCCAGCAGCGGTGGACAGACCTACAATGAGCAGTTCTTC. Its protein product is CASSGGQTYNEQFF. Supplemented by reference TRBV7-2 and TRBJ2-1, the full variable domain reads GAGVSQSPSNKVTEKGKDVELRCDPISGHTALYWYRQSLGQGLEFLIYFQGNSAPDKSGLPSDRFSAERTGGSVSTLTIQRTQQEDSAVYLCASSGGQTYNEQFFGPGTRLTVL.

V is TRBV12-5 and J is TRBJ1-1; a weak D match, TRBD1 (5 bases). V lost 4 bases and J lost 3, with 18 bases in between. CDR3 length equals 16 residues. From germline, CDR1 is LGHNT and CDR2 FRNRAP. CDR3 sequence (DNA): TGTGCTAGTGGTTATGGGGGGGGTGCGAAGGACACTGAAGCTTTCTTT. Translation: CASGYGGGAKDTEAFF. The whole variable domain, filled in from reference TRBV12-5 and TRBJ1-1, reads DARVTQTPRHKVTEMGQEVTMRCQPILGHNTVFWYRQTMMQGLELLAYFRNRAPLDDSGMPKDRFSAEMPDATLATLKIQPSEPRDSAVYFCASGYGGGAKDTEAFFGQGTRLTVV.

The chain uses TRBV6-4 and TRBJ1-6, with TRBD1 as a possible D gene (5 bases). CDR1 is MRHNA, CDR2 SNTAGT, per germline. V gave up 6 bases and J gave up 9 bases, with 15 bases separating them. The CDR3 covers 14 residues. In nucleotides, the CDR3 is TGTGCCAGCAGCCAGGACATCTCGGGTTCACCCCTCCACTTT. Its translation: CASSQDISGSPLHF.

J is TRBJ1-1 and V is TRBV6-6, with D perhaps TRBD1 (6 bases). The CDR3 spans 15 residues. V shed 5 bases and J shed 1 base, with 14 bases lying between them. CDR1 MNHNY and CDR2 SVGAGI come from the germline V gene (reference sequence). The CDR3 DNA is TGTGCCAGCAGTCCAGGATCGACAGGGAACACTGAAGCTTTCTTT. This encodes CASSPGSTGNTEAFF.

The V gene is TRBV12-2, the J gene TRBJ2-7; the DNA was not used to check the table's D call, TRBD2. TRBV12-2 is termed a pseudogene. The CDR3 length is 19 residues. The CDR3 DNA sequence: TGTGCAAGTCGCCCCCGGACACGGAGGGGCTTAGGGATGTCCTACGAGCAGTACTTC. Translation: CASRPRTRRGLGMSYEQYF.